This TCR beta chain was retrieved from a study of cytomegalovirus exposure and HLA in healthy donors. General observations from the study: As was reported, the classifier diagnosed cytomegalovirus status with high specificity and sensitivity.

This PCR relied on a set of 60 Vbeta primers and 13 Jbeta primers. Assay: immunoSEQ multiplex PCR; the TCRdb copy retains only in-frame clones and omits some. The repertoire includes 110,000 or so clones, about an eighth of them detected once, and 16% sits in the top ten. Details on this clone: Its antigen is still unknown.

The CDR3 contains 16 residues. The germline V gene has CDR1 MNHNS and CDR2 SASEGT. After removal of 0 bases from V and 3 bases from J, the junction contained 6 bases not matched to a gene. This clonotype originated in a man in his forties or fifties in good health and CMV-seropositive. The sequenced material came from PBMCs. V and J are TRBV6-1 and TRBJ2-7, with TRBD2 matching 9 bases. The CDR3 is CASSEALTSGSYEQYF. Written as DNA, the CDR3 is TGTGCCAGCAGTGAAGCGCTGACTAGCGGCAGCTACGAGCAGTACTTC.